One T cell receptor (beta chain) is described in this entry. Its target is not known. Repertoires were generated with immunoSEQ multiplex PCR, while TCRdb's copy carries only in-frame clones and drops some. The sample contains roughly 80,000 clones, 78% of which appear only once. The sample belongs to a study of radiotherapy plus CTLA-4 blockade in lung cancer. Study details: The study recorded objective responses in roughly 20% of patients and disease control in roughly 34%.

The germline V and J ends were trimmed by 6 bases and 1 base, with 10 bases remaining between them. The CDR3 has 15 amino acids. CDR1 and CDR2 from the germline V gene are MNHNY and SVGAGI (reference sequence). Study-wide findings and caveats: Reportedly, early blood T cell clone dynamics best predicted response, with interferon-beta. Blood-borne expansion of tumor-derived TCR clones followed radiotherapy plus ipilimumab.

Focal radiation and CTLA-4 blockade (ipilimumab) were tested in chemo-refractory metastatic non-small-cell lung cancer patients. This chain joins TRBV6-6 and TRBJ2-6, with TRBD1 as a possible D gene (5 bases). The source is a human donor with non-small cell lung cancer who had a partial response to radiotherapy plus ipilimumab. Some clones in this sample may be carry-over from other donors' samples. Sequenced here: peripheral blood, sampled from a patient treated with radiotherapy plus ipilimumab. CDR3 nucleotide sequence: TGTGCCAGCAGCCACCAGGGTTCTGGGGCCAACGTCCTGACTTTC. Encoded protein: CASSHQGSGANVLTF.